Listed below are T cell receptor beta chains from one sample, sequenced in a study of blood T cell repertoires in COVID-19. Measured with immunoSEQ multiplex PCR; TCRdb has only the in-frame clones, and not every one. The sample includes tens of thousands of clones, around 90% of them seen just once. The sample consisted of peripheral blood. These receptor sequences come from a man aged 45-60 years with acute or convalescent COVID-19. Both conserved end residues are part of each CDR3. D genes are given only for firm matches. Some rows mark clone size as missing; the rest say once, few, many or name a class of expanded clone.

D	V	size	J	CDR3	DNA
TRBD1	TRBV24-1	once	TRBJ1-5	CATSDVQGACQPQHF	TGTGCCACCAGTGACGTACAGGGGGCTTGCCAGCCCCAGCATTTT
.	TRBV24-1	.	TRBJ1-2	CATSAGEYGYTF	TGTGCCACCAGTGCAGGGGAATATGGCTACACCTTC
.	TRBV5-4	.	TRBJ1-2	CASSPPMGLSNYGYTF	TGTGCCAGCAGCCCTCCCATGGGGCTTTCTAACTATGGCTACACCTTC
.	TRBV30	.	TRBJ2-7	CAWTRDSAYEQYF	TGTGCCTGGACCCGCGACAGCGCCTACGAGCAGTACTTC
TRBD1	TRBV6-5	.	TRBJ2-1	CASNIRQGSYNEQFF	TGTGCCAGCAACATAAGACAGGGGTCCTACAATGAGCAGTTCTTC
TRBD1	TRBV19	.	TRBJ2-7	CASSISGTGVSYEQYF	TGTGCCAGTAGTATATCCGGGACAGGGGTCTCCTACGAGCAGTACTTC
TRBD2	TRBV18	.	TRBJ2-5	CASSPPGLAGGLFKKETQYF	TGTGCCAGCTCACCACCGGGACTAGCGGGAGGCCTCTTCAAAAAAGAGACCCAGTACTTC
TRBD1	TRBV28	.	TRBJ1-4	CASSLSKPTTGWASTNEKLFF	TGTGCCAGCAGTTTATCCAAACCGACGACAGGGTGGGCCTCAACTAATGAAAAACTGTTTTTT
.	TRBV4-3	.	TRBJ2-7	CASSQESARYEQYF	TGCGCCAGCAGCCAAGAGTCAGCTAGATACGAGCAGTACTTC
TRBD2	TRBV6-5	.	TRBJ2-7	CASRVGLAAPYEQYF	TGTGCCAGCAGAGTGGGACTAGCGGCTCCCTACGAGCAGTACTTC
.	TRBV28	.	TRBJ1-1	CASSSLHLTEAFF	TGTGCCAGCAGTTCACTACACTTAACTGAAGCTTTCTTT
TRBD2	TRBV18	.	TRBJ2-3	CASSRSGSDTDTQYF	TGTGCCAGCTCACGTAGCGGGAGTGATACAGATACGCAGTATTTT
TRBD1	TRBV30	.	TRBJ1-2	CAWSAGGADGYTF	TGTGCCTGGAGTGCAGGGGGCGCGGATGGCTACACCTTC
TRBD1	TRBV10-2	.	TRBJ2-1	CASSEGTGQEQFF	TGCGCCAGCAGTGAGGGGACAGGCCAAGAGCAGTTCTTC
.	TRBV27	.	TRBJ2-3	CASGTLSTDTQYF	TGTGCCAGCGGGACACTCAGCACAGATACGCAGTATTTT
.	TRBV28	.	TRBJ1-4	CASSPSLPGVGEKLFF	TGTGCCAGCAGTCCTTCCCTGCCAGGGGTTGGAGAAAAACTGTTTTTT
.	TRBV9	.	TRBJ2-2	CASSVGERRNTGELFF	TGTGCCAGCAGCGTAGGAGAGCGGAGGAACACCGGGGAGCTGTTTTTT
.	TRBV28	few	TRBJ2-7	CASSLARYRIYEQYF	TGTGCCAGCAGTTTGGCCCGGTACAGAATCTACGAGCAGTACTTC
.	TRBV5-6	.	TRBJ2-3	CASSWAPDETTDTQYF	TGTGCCAGCAGCTGGGCCCCAGATGAGACCACAGATACGCAGTATTTT
TRBD1	TRBV4-1	few	TRBJ1-6	CASSPLKLRDREWRYNSPLHF	TGCGCCAGCAGCCCTCTGAAGCTACGGGACAGGGAATGGAGGTATAATTCACCCCTCCACTTT
.	TRBV5-6	.	TRBJ2-2	CASSLLPGELFF	TGTGCCAGCAGCCTACTTCCCGGGGAGCTGTTTTTT
.	TRBV7-6	.	TRBJ2-6	CASSLYPGSGANVLTF	TGTGCCAGCAGCTTATACCCAGGGTCTGGGGCCAACGTCCTGACTTTC
.	TRBV25-1	.	TRBJ2-3	CASTGEESTDTQYF	TGTGCCAGCACAGGGGAAGAAAGCACAGATACGCAGTATTTT
TRBD1	TRBV2	.	TRBJ1-6	CASNDGTGFSPLHF	TGTGCCAGCAACGACGGGACAGGGTTTTCACCCCTCCACTTT
.	TRBV9	.	TRBJ2-1	CASSRAESSYNEQFF	TGTGCCAGCAGTAGAGCGGAGAGCTCCTACAATGAGCAGTTCTTC
.	TRBV7-9	.	TRBJ2-5	CASSRTVSETQYF	TGTGCCAGCAGCCGGACAGTTTCGGAGACCCAGTACTTC
TRBD2	TRBV4-3	.	TRBJ2-1	CASSLGLAGGSSYNEQFF	TGCGCCAGCAGCCTCGGACTAGCGGGGGGGAGCTCCTACAATGAGCAGTTCTTC
.	TRBV7-8	.	TRBJ2-1	CASSLVSVNNEQFF	TGTGCCAGCAGCTTAGTTTCGGTGAACAATGAGCAGTTCTTC
TRBD1	TRBV25-1	.	TRBJ1-3	CASRRQGSGNTIYF	TGTGCCAGCAGAAGACAGGGATCTGGAAACACCATATATTTT
.	TRBV19	.	TRBJ1-2	CASQAPRAGYTF	TGTGCCAGCCAGGCCCCGAGGGCTGGCTACACCTTC
.	TRBV5-4	.	TRBJ2-7	CASSPDWSSYEQYF	TGTGCCAGCAGCCCAGATTGGAGCTCCTACGAGCAGTACTTC
.	TRBV24-1	.	TRBJ1-2	CATSDPTGPHGYTF	TGTGCCACCAGTGATCCCACAGGCCCACATGGCTACACCTTC
TRBD1	TRBV4-1	.	TRBJ1-2	CASSQDWDRGKSDYGYTF	TGCGCCAGCAGCCAAGATTGGGACAGGGGTAAATCTGACTATGGCTACACCTTC
.	TRBV30	.	TRBJ2-7	CAWSPGQTSPYF	TGTGCCTGGAGTCCGGGACAGACTAGTCCGTACTTC
.	TRBV7-6	once	TRBJ2-1	CASSLDQGLILGEQFF	TGTGCCAGCAGCTTAGATCAGGGGTTGATCCTGGGTGAGCAGTTCTTC
.	TRBV4-1	.	TRBJ2-1	CASSQERTAHNEQFF	TGCGCCAGCAGCCAAGAAAGGACAGCCCACAATGAGCAGTTCTTC
TRBD1	TRBV19	.	TRBJ1-5	CASSRGTGGQPQHF	TGTGCCAGTAGTAGAGGGACAGGGGGCCAGCCCCAGCATTTT
TRBD1	TRBV5-5	.	TRBJ1-5	CASSPWSGGNQPQHF	TGTGCCAGCAGCCCATGGTCAGGGGGGAATCAGCCCCAGCATTTT
TRBD1	TRBV5-1	.	TRBJ1-2	CASSLEQGGYGYTF	TGCGCCAGCAGCTTGGAGCAGGGGGGCTATGGCTACACCTTC
.	TRBV6-1	.	TRBJ1-2	CASSDIEGQTYGYTF	TGTGCCAGCAGTGATATAGAGGGCCAGACCTATGGCTACACCTTC
.	TRBV7-3	once	TRBJ2-1	CASSPDYLPYNEQFF	TGTGCCAGCAGCCCGGACTATCTTCCCTACAATGAGCAGTTCTTC
.	TRBV27	once	TRBJ1-5	CASSPGTGSGQPQHF	TGTGCCAGCAGTCCAGGTACAGGGTCAGGCCAGCCCCAGCATTTT
.	TRBV27	.	TRBJ1-2	CASSPRSGVHYGYTF	TGTGCCAGCAGTCCAAGGTCGGGGGTTCACTATGGCTACACCTTC
TRBD1	TRBV11-1	.	TRBJ2-2	CASREQGTGELFF	TGTGCCAGCAGGGAACAGGGGACCGGGGAGCTGTTTTTT
TRBD1	TRBV19	.	TRBJ2-7	CASSGTGFDYEQYF	TGTGCCAGTAGTGGGACAGGGTTTGACTACGAGCAGTACTTC
TRBD1	TRBV5-4	once	TRBJ2-3	CASSAGTGEGLRGDTQYF	TGTGCCAGCAGCGCCGGGACAGGGGAAGGATTGCGTGGAGATACGCAGTATTTT
.	TRBV7-2	.	TRBJ1-1	CASSARIQGVNEAFF	TGTGCCAGCAGCGCTAGGATACAGGGAGTTAACGAAGCTTTCTTT
.	TRBV5-1	.	TRBJ1-4	CASTVGGDITTNEKLFF	TGCGCCAGCACCGTGGGGGGAGATATTACAACTAATGAAAAACTGTTTTTT
.	TRBV2	.	TRBJ1-1	CASSERGVGTEAFF	TGTGCCAGCAGTGAACGGGGGGTCGGCACTGAAGCTTTCTTT
TRBD1	TRBV7-9	once	TRBJ2-5	CASSWGDRGDRTQYF	TGTGCCAGCAGCTGGGGGGACAGGGGTGATCGGACCCAGTACTTC
.	TRBV2	.	TRBJ2-5	CASSEAVHRVPQETQYF	TGTGCCAGCAGTGAAGCGGTCCACAGAGTACCCCAAGAGACCCAGTACTTC
.	TRBV6-6	.	TRBJ2-1	CASSQGLYNEQFF	TGTGCCAGCAGTCAGGGACTCTACAATGAGCAGTTCTTC
.	TRBV4-2	.	TRBJ2-2	CASSPPGGAFTGELFF	TGTGCCAGCAGCCCGCCAGGAGGGGCCTTCACCGGGGAGCTGTTTTTT
TRBD1	TRBV19	few	TRBJ2-2	CASIAGQGTTGELFF	TGTGCCAGTATCGCCGGACAGGGCACCACCGGGGAGCTGTTTTTT